These 5 T cell receptor beta chains were all obtained from the same sample, sequenced in a study of identical twins. MiXCR, applied by TCRdb to the 5' RACE reads, yields one record per CDR3 protein. This sample has 250,000 to 300,000 distinct CDR3 sequences, with roughly 8.7% found just once. This same sample was also taken into another study, of yellow fever vaccine responses in identical twins.

The sequencing input was CD8+ T cells sorted from blood. The receptors were gathered from a woman under 30 in good health.

This clonotype was detected many times. The chain joins TRBV28 to TRBJ2-7, with 16 bases fitting TRBD2. The CDR3 sequence is 16 residues long. Germline CDR1 MDHEN, CDR2 SYDVKM. V dropped 10 bases and J dropped 4; count of bases not matched to a gene: 10. The CDR3 coding sequence is TGTGCCACCTCCGGGACTAGCGGGAGGGCCGCGTACGAGCAGTACTTC. Its protein is CATSGTSGRAAYEQYF.

This clonotype was seen ten or more times. V gene TRBV29-1 combines with J gene TRBJ2-3; 10 bases map to TRBD2. Trimming took 3 bases from V and 4 from J; bases not matched to a gene: 4. CDR3 size: 14 residues. Germline CDR1 is SQVTM and CDR2 is ANQGSEA. The CDR3 nucleotides read TGCAGCGTTGACAAGCGGGAGGGTGCAGATACGCAGTATTTT. It translates to CSVDKREGADTQYF.

This chain links TRBV20-1 with TRBJ2-1; TRBD2 aligns across 7 bases. CDR3 length: 15 amino acids. Germline V lookup: CDR1 DFQATT, CDR2 SNEGSKA (reference sequence). J was trimmed by 0 bases and V by 1 base; bases with no gene match: 3. The CDR3, as DNA: TGCAGTGCTAGAGGGCGGGAGCTCTCCTACAATGAGCAGTTCTTC. Amino acid sequence: CSARGRELSYNEQFF.

J is TRBJ2-1 and V is TRBV6-2 or TRBV6-3; D possibly uses TRBD1 or TRBD2 (5 bases each). The germline V gene has CDR1 MNHEY and CDR2 SVGEGT. Trimming removed 2 bases from V and 8 bases from J, with 22 bases in between. CDR3 size: 17 residues. CDR3 in amino acids: CASSYRLTGQTLHEQFF. In DNA, the CDR3 is TGTGCCAGCAGTTACAGGCTTACGGGGCAGACTTTGCATGAGCAGTTCTTC.

V and J are TRBV27 and TRBJ2-7; 7 bases are a match to TRBD2. CDR3 length: 14 residues. CDR1 MNHEY and CDR2 SMNVEV come from the germline V gene (reference sequence). Germline trimming cut 5 bases from V and 2 bases from J; bases unmatched to any gene: 6. CDR3 loop: CASSAGTNTYEQYF. The CDR3 nucleotides read TGTGCCAGCAGTGCCGGGACTAACACCTACGAGCAGTACTTC.